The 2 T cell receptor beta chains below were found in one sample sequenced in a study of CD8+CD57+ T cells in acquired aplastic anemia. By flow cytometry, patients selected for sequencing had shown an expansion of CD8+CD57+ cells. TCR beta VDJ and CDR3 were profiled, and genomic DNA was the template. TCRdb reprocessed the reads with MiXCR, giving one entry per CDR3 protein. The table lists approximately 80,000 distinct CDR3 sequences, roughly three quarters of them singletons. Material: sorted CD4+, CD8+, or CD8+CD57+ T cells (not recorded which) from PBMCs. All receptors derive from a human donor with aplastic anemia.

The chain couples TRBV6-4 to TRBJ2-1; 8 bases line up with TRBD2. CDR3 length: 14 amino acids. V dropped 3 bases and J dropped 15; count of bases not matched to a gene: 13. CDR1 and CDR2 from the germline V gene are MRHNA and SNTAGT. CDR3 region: CASSERVGGRRLFF. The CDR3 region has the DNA TGTGCCAGCAGTGAGAGGGTGGGCGGGAGGAGGCTGTTCTTC.

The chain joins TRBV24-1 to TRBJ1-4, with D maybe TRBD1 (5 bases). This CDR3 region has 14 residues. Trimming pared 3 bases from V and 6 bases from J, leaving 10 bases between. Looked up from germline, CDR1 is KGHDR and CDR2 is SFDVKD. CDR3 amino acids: CATSDRTRDEKLFF. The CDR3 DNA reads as TGTGCCACCAGTGATAGGACACGGGATGAAAAACTGTTTTTT.